The present TCR beta chain was sequenced within a study of blood T cell repertoires in COVID-19. TCRdb keeps only in-frame clones here, not all; method: immunoSEQ multiplex PCR. The data show 140,000 to 150,000 clones, over 70% seen once. Trimming pared 0 bases from V and 2 bases from J, leaving 11 bases between. The germline CDR1 and CDR2 sequences are MGHRA and YSYEKL. This CDR3 has 16 residues. The genes are TRBV4-1 and TRBJ2-1; D remains unclear. This TCR derives from a human donor in a cohort sampled during active COVID-19. Sequenced input: peripheral blood. The CDR3 is CASSQDRASPYNEQFF. The CDR3 region has the DNA TGCGCCAGCAGCCAAGATCGCGCCTCGCCCTACAATGAGCAGTTCTTC.